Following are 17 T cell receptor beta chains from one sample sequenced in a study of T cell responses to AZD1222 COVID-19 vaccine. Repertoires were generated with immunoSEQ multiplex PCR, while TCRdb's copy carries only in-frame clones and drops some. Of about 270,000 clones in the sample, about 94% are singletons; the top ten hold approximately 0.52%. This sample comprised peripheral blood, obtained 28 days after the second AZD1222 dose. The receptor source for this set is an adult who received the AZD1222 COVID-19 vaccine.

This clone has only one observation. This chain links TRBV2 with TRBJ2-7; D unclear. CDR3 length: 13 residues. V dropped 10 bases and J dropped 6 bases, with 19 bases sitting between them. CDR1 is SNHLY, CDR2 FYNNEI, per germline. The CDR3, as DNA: TGTGCCACCAAGGGCGGTAGTTTTGGCGAGCAGTACTTC. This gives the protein CATKGGSFGEQYF. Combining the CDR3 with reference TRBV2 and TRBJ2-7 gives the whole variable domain EPEVTQTPSHQVTQMGQEVILRCVPISNHLYFYWYRQILGQKVEFLVSFYNNEISEKSEIFDDQFSVERPDGSNFTLKIRSTKLEDSAMYFCATKGGSFGEQYFGPGTRLTVT.

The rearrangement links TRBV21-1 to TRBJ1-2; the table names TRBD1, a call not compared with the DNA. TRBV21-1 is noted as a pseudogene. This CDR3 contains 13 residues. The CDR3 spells CASSFRAPRGYTF. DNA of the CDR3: TGTGCCAGCAGCTTCAGGGCCCCGCGGGGCTACACCTTC.

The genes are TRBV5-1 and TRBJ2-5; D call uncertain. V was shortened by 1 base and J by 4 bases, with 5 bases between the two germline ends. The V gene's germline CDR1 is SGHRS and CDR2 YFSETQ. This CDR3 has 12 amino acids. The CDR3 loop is CASSLIGETQYF. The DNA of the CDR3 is TGCGCCAGCAGCTTGATCGGAGAGACCCAGTACTTC.

The CDR3 nucleotides are TGTGCCAGCAGTTACCAGGGGAACTATGGCTACACCTTC. Amino acid sequence: CASSYQGNYGYTF. The V and J genes are TRBV6-2 or TRBV6-3 and TRBJ1-2; D possibly corresponds to TRBD1 (6 bases). The germline CDR1 and CDR2 sequences are MNHEY and SVGEGT. The CDR3 sequence is 13 residues long. Trimming removed 2 bases from V and 2 bases from J, with 6 bases in between.

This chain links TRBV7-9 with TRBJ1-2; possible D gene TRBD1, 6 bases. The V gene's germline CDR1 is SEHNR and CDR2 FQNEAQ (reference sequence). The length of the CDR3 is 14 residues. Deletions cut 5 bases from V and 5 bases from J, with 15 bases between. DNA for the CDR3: TGTGCCAGCAGCACATGGGAGGACAGTTATGGCTACACCTTC. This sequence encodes CASSTWEDSYGYTF.

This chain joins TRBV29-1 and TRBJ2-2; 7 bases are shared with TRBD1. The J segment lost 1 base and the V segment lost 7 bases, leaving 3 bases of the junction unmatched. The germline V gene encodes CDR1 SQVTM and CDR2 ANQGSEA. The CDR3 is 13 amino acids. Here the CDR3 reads CSGGGWNTGELFF. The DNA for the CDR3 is TGCAGCGGAGGGGGCTGGAACACCGGGGAGCTGTTTTTT.

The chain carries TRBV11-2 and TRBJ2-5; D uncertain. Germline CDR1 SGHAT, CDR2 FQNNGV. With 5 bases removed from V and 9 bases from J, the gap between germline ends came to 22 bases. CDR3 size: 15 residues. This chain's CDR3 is CASSPAPGDTRAQYF. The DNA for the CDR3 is TGTGCCAGCAGCCCGGCCCCAGGAGACACCCGGGCCCAGTACTTC. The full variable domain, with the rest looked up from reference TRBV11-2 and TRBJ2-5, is EAGVAQSPRYKIIEKRQSVAFWCNPISGHATLYWYQQILGQGPKLLIQFQNNGVVDDSQLPKDRFSAERLKGVDSTLKIQPAKLEDSAVYLCASSPAPGDTRAQYFGPGTRLLVL.

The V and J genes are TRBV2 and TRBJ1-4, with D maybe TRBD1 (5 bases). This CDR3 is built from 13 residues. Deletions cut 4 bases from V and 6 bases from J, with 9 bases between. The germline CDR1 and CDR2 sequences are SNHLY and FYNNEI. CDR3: CASSVQGDEKLFF. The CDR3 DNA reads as TGTGCCAGCAGTGTTCAGGGAGATGAAAAACTGTTTTTT. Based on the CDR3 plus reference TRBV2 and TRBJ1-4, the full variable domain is EPEVTQTPSHQVTQMGQEVILRCVPISNHLYFYWYRQILGQKVEFLVSFYNNEISEKSEIFDDQFSVERPDGSNFTLKIRSTKLEDSAMYFCASSVQGDEKLFFGSGTQLSVL.

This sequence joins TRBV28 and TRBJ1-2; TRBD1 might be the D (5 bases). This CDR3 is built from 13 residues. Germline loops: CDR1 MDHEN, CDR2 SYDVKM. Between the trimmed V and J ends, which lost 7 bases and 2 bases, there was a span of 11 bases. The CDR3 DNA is TGTGCCAGCACCTGGGGCGGAAACTATGGCTACACCTTC. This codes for CASTWGGNYGYTF.

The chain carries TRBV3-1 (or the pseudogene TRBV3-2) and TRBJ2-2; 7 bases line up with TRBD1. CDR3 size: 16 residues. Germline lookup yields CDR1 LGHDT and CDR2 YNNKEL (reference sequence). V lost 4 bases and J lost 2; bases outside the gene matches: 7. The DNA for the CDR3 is TGTGCCAGCAGCCCGAGGGGGCCACCTAACACCGGGGAGCTGTTTTTT. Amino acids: CASSPRGPPNTGELFF.

CDR3: CASSQDRGGYTEAFF. The DNA of the CDR3 is TGTGCCAGCAGTCAGGACAGGGGAGGATACACTGAAGCTTTCTTT. The chain uses TRBV2 and TRBJ1-1; 9 bases agree with TRBD1. V dropped 5 bases and J dropped 3; count of bases not matched to a gene: 7. The CDR3 spans 15 residues. Looked up from germline, CDR1 is SNHLY and CDR2 is FYNNEI.

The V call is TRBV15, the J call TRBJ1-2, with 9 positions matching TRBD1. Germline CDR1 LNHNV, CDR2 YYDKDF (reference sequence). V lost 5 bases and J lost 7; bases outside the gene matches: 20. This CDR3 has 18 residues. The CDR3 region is CATSPRTTGGLGIGGYTF. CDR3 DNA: TGTGCCACCAGCCCCCGTACGACAGGGGGTTTAGGTATAGGTGGCTACACCTTC.

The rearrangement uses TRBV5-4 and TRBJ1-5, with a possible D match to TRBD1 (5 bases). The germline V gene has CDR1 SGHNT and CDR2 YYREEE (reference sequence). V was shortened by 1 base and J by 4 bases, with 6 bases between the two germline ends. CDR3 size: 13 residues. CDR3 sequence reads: CASSLWGNQPQHF. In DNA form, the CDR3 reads TGTGCCAGCAGCTTGTGGGGGAATCAGCCCCAGCATTTT.

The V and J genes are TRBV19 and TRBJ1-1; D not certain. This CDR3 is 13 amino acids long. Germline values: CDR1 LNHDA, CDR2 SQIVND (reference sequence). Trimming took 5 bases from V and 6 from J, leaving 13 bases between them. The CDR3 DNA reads TGTGCCAGTAGTGAGGTCGGTCGCCCTGAAGCTTTCTTT. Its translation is CASSEVGRPEAFF. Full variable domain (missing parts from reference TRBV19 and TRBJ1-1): DGGITQSPKYLFRKEGQNVTLSCEQNLNHDAMYWYRQDPGQGLRLIYYSQIVNDFQKGDIAEGYSVSREKKESFPLTVTSAQKNPTAFYLCASSEVGRPEAFFGQGTRLTVV.

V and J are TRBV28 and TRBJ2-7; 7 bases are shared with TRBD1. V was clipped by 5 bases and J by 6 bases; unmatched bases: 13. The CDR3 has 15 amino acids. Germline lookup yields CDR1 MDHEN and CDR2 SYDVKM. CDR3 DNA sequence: TGTGCCAGCAGTCCCGCCGGGGAAGGGGGCTTCGAGCAGTACTTC. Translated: CASSPAGEGGFEQYF.

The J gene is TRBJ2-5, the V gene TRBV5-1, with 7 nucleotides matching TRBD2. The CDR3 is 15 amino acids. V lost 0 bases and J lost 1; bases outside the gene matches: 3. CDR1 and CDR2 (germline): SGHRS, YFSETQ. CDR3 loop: CASSLGGGSQETQYF. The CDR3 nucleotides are TGCGCCAGCAGCTTGGGTGGCGGGAGCCAAGAGACCCAGTACTTC.

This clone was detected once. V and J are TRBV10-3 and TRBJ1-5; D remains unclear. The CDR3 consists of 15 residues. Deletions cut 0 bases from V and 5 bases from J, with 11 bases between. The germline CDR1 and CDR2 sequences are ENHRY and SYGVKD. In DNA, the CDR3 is TGTGCCATCAGTGAGTCACTTTACTCGCATCAGCCCCAGCATTTT. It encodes CAISESLYSHQPQHF.